The 24 T cell receptor beta chains in this list originate from one sample, sequenced in a study of cytomegalovirus exposure and HLA in healthy donors. A multiplex PCR was run with 60 Vbeta primers and 13 Jbeta primers. TCRdb's table, derived via immunoSEQ multiplex PCR, lists solely in-frame clones and lacks some. The data contain about 170,000 clones, approximately 80% of them seen just once; the ten biggest clones take up 2% to 2.5%. The sample taken for sequencing was PBMCs. These receptors originate from a woman in her fifties or sixties in good health and CMV-seronegative.

This chain links TRBV28 with TRBJ1-4; the match to TRBD1 covers 9 bases. Germline values: CDR1 MDHEN, CDR2 SYDVKM. V lost 1 base to trimming and J lost 7 bases; unmatched junction nucleotides: 4. This CDR3 has 15 residues. The CDR3 DNA reads TGTGCCAGCAGTTTATCCGGGACAGGGTCTGAAAAACTGTTTTTT. Protein: CASSLSGTGSEKLFF.

The rearrangement joins TRBV28 to TRBJ1-2; D perhaps matches TRBD1 (5 bases). CDR3 size: 13 residues. The V end lost 8 bases, the J end lost 2 bases, and 12 bases lay between the germline ends. Germline CDR1 MDHEN, CDR2 SYDVKM. CDR3: CASLPEGNYGYTF. DNA for the CDR3: TGTGCCAGCCTCCCGGAGGGGAACTATGGCTACACCTTC.

This rearrangement joins TRBV4-2 to TRBJ1-4; D call uncertain. The CDR3 contains 14 residues. V shed 1 base and J shed 2 bases, with 5 bases lying between them. Germline V gene lookup returns CDR1 LGHNA and CDR2 YNFKEQ. CDR3 residues: CASSQVGTNEKLFF. CDR3 in DNA: TGTGCCAGCAGCCAAGTCGGGACTAATGAAAAACTGTTTTTT.

This clone was seen only once. The chain is built from TRBV7-2 and TRBJ2-5, with TRBD1 identical over 9 bases. Germline CDR1 SGHTA, CDR2 FQGNSA. With V trimmed by 4 bases and J by 5 bases, 8 bases remained unmatched. The CDR3 runs to 15 residues. CDR3 coding DNA: TGTGCCAGCAGCTCACCGGGACAGGGCGATGAGACCCAGTACTTC. Translated: CASSSPGQGDETQYF. The complete variable domain, with remaining parts taken from reference TRBV7-2 and TRBJ2-5, reads GAGVSQSPSNKVTEKGKDVELRCDPISGHTALYWYRQSLGQGLEFLIYFQGNSAPDKSGLPSDRFSAERTGGSVSTLTIQRTQQEDSAVYLCASSSPGQGDETQYFGPGTRLLVL.

With respect to this clone: The germline gene is not matched at one end of the junction; a read error may be the cause. This chain links TRBV7-9 with TRBJ1-6, with D possibly TRBD1 on 6 matching bases. Germline loops: CDR1 SEHNR, CDR2 FQNEAQ (reference sequence). The CDR3 is 14 amino acids. CDR3 in DNA: TGTTCCAGCAGGTCCACAGGGATGGATTCACCCCTCCACTTT. Its translation is CSSRSTGMDSPLHF. Looking up the rest from reference TRBV7-9 and TRBJ1-6 gives the full variable domain: DTGVSQNPRHKITKRGQNVTFRCDPISEHNRLYWYRQTLGQGPEFLTYFQNEAQLEKSRLLSDRFSAERPKGSFSTLEIQRTEQGDSAMYLCSSRSTGMDSPLHFGNGTRLTVT.

This chain connects TRBV11-2 to TRBJ2-7; 7 positions match TRBD1. CDR1 and CDR2 from the germline V gene are SGHAT and FQNNGV. This CDR3 is built from 16 residues. The V gene end was trimmed by 4 bases and the J gene end by 5 bases; junction bases not matched to a gene: 14. DNA of the CDR3: TGTGCCAGCAGCTCACGGTCGGAGACAGGGAGCCACGAGCAGTACTTC. Encoded protein: CASSSRSETGSHEQYF. The complete variable domain, with remaining parts taken from reference TRBV11-2 and TRBJ2-7, reads EAGVAQSPRYKIIEKRQSVAFWCNPISGHATLYWYQQILGQGPKLLIQFQNNGVVDDSQLPKDRFSAERLKGVDSTLKIQPAKLEDSAVYLCASSSRSETGSHEQYFGPGTRLTVT.

This chain links TRBV5-1 with TRBJ2-7; TRBD1 matches at 8 bases. V gave up 4 bases and J gave up 7 bases; unmatched junction bases: 13. The CDR3 is 15 residues long. CDR1 is SGHRS, CDR2 YFSETQ, per germline. The CDR3 loop is CASSIASGTGGEQYF. The CDR3 coding sequence is TGCGCCAGCAGCATAGCATCTGGGACAGGTGGGGAGCAGTACTTC.

The chain employs TRBV28 and TRBJ2-7, with 7 bases lining up with TRBD2. Losses at the gene ends were 10 bases for V and 3 bases for J; bases not matched to a gene: 12. Germline V gene lookup returns CDR1 MDHEN and CDR2 SYDVKM. The CDR3 covers 14 residues. In DNA form, the CDR3 reads TGTGCCACCCGGGGGAGGGGCCTCTTCTACGAGCAGTACTTC. Its protein is CATRGRGLFYEQYF.

The chain is built from TRBV2 and TRBJ2-6; the match to TRBD1 covers 7 bases. The CDR3 has 17 residues. The V segment lost 0 bases and the J segment 2 bases; nucleotides outside the gene matches: 4. Germline V gene lookup returns CDR1 SNHLY and CDR2 FYNNEI. The CDR3 reads CASSEAQGTPGANVLTF. Here the CDR3 DNA reads TGTGCCAGCAGTGAAGCACAGGGGACCCCTGGGGCCAACGTCCTGACTTTC.

The chain links TRBV30 to TRBJ1-5; D gene unclear. Germline V CDR1 and CDR2: GTSNPN, SVGIG (reference sequence). Trimming cost V 4 bases and J 5 bases, with 12 bases left between them. The CDR3 is 13 residues long. CDR3 bases: TGTGCCTGGACCGCGGGGTTGGATCAGCCCCAGCATTTT. It is translated as CAWTAGLDQPQHF.

About this clone: At one boundary the junction diverges from the germline segment, which might be a read error. CDR3 loop: CSSSSMGQGINEKLFF. The CDR3 DNA follows: TGTTCCAGCAGCTCCATGGGACAGGGGATCAATGAAAAACTGTTTTTT. The chain couples TRBV7-9 to TRBJ1-4; 10 nucleotides line up with TRBD1. The CDR3 has 16 residues. The germline V gene encodes CDR1 SEHNR and CDR2 FQNEAQ (reference sequence).

This clone was found a few times. J is TRBJ2-2 and V is TRBV28; 11 nucleotides line up with TRBD1. Germline loops: CDR1 MDHEN, CDR2 SYDVKM. V shed 5 bases, J shed 6 bases, and the junction held 5 bases outside the gene matches. CDR3 length: 15 amino acids. This CDR3 is CASSKPGQGAGELFF. CDR3 nucleotide sequence: TGTGCCAGCAGTAAGCCGGGACAGGGGGCCGGGGAGCTGTTTTTT.

CDR3 nucleotides: TGTGCCAGCAGTTTATGGTCAGGGGCCAATCAGCCCCAGCATTTT. It encodes CASSLWSGANQPQHF. The chain combines TRBV27 with TRBJ1-5; a possible D gene is TRBD1 (6 bases). Trimming took 1 base from V and 3 from J, leaving 10 bases between them. Germline CDR1 is MNHEY and CDR2 is SMNVEV (reference sequence). CDR3 length: 15 amino acids.

The CDR3 is CASSQTSGGPDTQYF. The DNA of the CDR3 is TGTGCCAGCAGCCAGACTAGCGGGGGCCCAGATACGCAGTATTTT. The chain recombines TRBV7-2 with TRBJ2-3, with 12 bases aligning to TRBD2. The J segment lost 4 bases and the V segment lost 5 bases, leaving 4 bases of the junction unmatched. Germline-derived CDR1 and CDR2 are SGHTA and FQGNSA. The CDR3 spans 15 residues.

The chain is built from TRBV6-1 and TRBJ2-5; TRBD1 aligns across 8 bases. The J call may be mistaken, given a closer DNA end match to TRBJ2-7. This CDR3 has 15 amino acids. Per the germline V gene, CDR1 is MNHNS and CDR2 is SASEGT. The CDR3 spells CASSKQGDGSYEQYF. Here the CDR3 DNA reads TGTGCCAGCAGTAAACAGGGGGATGGATCCTACGAGCAGTACTTC.

This clone was counted a few times. The chain combines TRBV4-2 with TRBJ2-7; possible D gene TRBD2, 5 bases. CDR1 LGHNA and CDR2 YNFKEQ come from the germline V gene. This CDR3 contains 14 residues. The V and J ends lost 0 bases and 5 bases respectively, with 11 bases between them. CDR3 residues: CASSQDPGWDEQYF. Written as DNA, the CDR3 is TGTGCCAGCAGCCAAGATCCGGGGTGGGACGAGCAGTACTTC.

The CDR3 loop is CASSSGTSGRASETQYF. The DNA for the CDR3 is TGTGCCAGCAGCTCCGGGACTAGCGGGAGGGCCTCGGAGACCCAGTACTTC. The chain couples TRBV7-8 to TRBJ2-5; 16 bases agree with TRBD2. Germline loops: CDR1 SGHVS, CDR2 FQNEAQ. After removal of 4 bases from V and 5 bases from J, the junction contained 7 bases not matched to a gene. This CDR3 has 17 residues.

This chain uses TRBV28 with TRBJ1-3, with D possibly TRBD1 on 5 matching bases. Germline CDR1 and CDR2: MDHEN and SYDVKM. Trimming removed 8 bases at V and 6 bases at J, with 11 bases between. The CDR3 length is 12 residues. This CDR3 reads CASGSRANTIYF. As DNA, the CDR3 is TGTGCCAGCGGGTCCAGGGCAAACACCATATATTTT.

The chain links TRBV6-1 to TRBJ2-1; no reliable D call. This CDR3 comprises 15 residues. Trimming took 8 bases from V and 5 from J, leaving 19 bases between them. Germline CDR1 reads MNHNS; CDR2 reads SASEGT. CDR3 sequence: CASPKEFGAHNEQFF. The CDR3 DNA follows: TGTGCCAGCCCCAAGGAGTTTGGAGCGCACAATGAGCAGTTCTTC.

CDR3 nucleotides: TGTGCCAGCAGTTCGGCAGGGAAGTATGGCTACACCTTC. This gives the protein CASSSAGKYGYTF. The chain joins TRBV28 to TRBJ1-2; maybe TRBD1 (5 bases). This CDR3 has 13 residues. Trimming pared 4 bases from V and 5 bases from J, leaving 11 bases between. Germline V gene sequence: CDR1 MDHEN, CDR2 SYDVKM.

The V and J genes are TRBV4-3 and TRBJ2-7; D is perhaps TRBD2 (7 bases). CDR1 and CDR2 from the germline V gene are LGHNA and YSLEER. Trimming took off 0 bases at V and 7 bases at J, with 13 bases between the two ends. The CDR3 length is 14 residues. The CDR3 loop is CASSQDGGALEQYF. CDR3 DNA: TGCGCCAGCAGCCAAGATGGGGGGGCCCTAGAGCAGTACTTC.

This clone showed up just once. The chain joins TRBV10-2 to TRBJ2-7, with 10 bases that match TRBD1. Trimming took 7 bases from V and 7 from J; bases not matched to a gene: 13. The CDR3 runs to 15 residues. CDR1 and CDR2 (germline): WSHSY, SAAADI. In DNA form, the CDR3 reads TGCGCCAGCACCCCCCGAGCGGGACAGGGGAGGGAGCAGTACTTC. This codes for CASTPRAGQGREQYF.

The rearrangement links TRBV5-1 to TRBJ2-5; TRBD2 matches 10 bases. V dropped 4 bases and J dropped 4; count of bases not matched to a gene: 16. Per the germline V gene, CDR1 is SGHRS and CDR2 is YFSETQ. This CDR3 spans 18 amino acids. The CDR3 loop is CASSPGLAVPPGGETQYF. In nucleotides, the CDR3 is TGCGCCAGCAGCCCAGGACTAGCGGTACCCCCGGGCGGAGAGACCCAGTACTTC.

The V gene is TRBV6-5, the J gene TRBJ2-7; tentative D call: TRBD2 (6 bases). Germline V lookup: CDR1 MNHEY, CDR2 SVGAGI. The CDR3 extends over 14 amino acids. The V and J ends lost 0 bases and 3 bases respectively, with 9 bases between them. CDR3 sequence (DNA): TGTGCCAGCAGTTACTCGGAGGGAGACTACGAGCAGTACTTC. Its translation is CASSYSEGDYEQYF.